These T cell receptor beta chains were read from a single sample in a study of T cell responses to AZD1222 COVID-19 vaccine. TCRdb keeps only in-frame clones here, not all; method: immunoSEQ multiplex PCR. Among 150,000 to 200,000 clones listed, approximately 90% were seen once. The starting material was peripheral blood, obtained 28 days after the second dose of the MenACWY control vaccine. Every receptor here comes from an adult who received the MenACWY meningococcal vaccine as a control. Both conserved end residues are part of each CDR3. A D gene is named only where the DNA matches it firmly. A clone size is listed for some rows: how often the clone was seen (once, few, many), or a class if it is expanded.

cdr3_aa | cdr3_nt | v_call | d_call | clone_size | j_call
CASSQDLGNEQYF | TGTGCCAGCAGCCAAGATCTCGGCAACGAGCAGTACTTC | TRBV3-1/TRBV3-2 | - | - | TRBJ2-7
CASRTGTTIGTQYF | TGTGCCAGCAGGACCGGGACTACAATTGGGACCCAGTACTTC | TRBV2 | TRBD2 | - | TRBJ2-5
CASSQDLYIEGWNEQFF | TGCGCCAGCAGCCAAGATCTTTATATAGAGGGTTGGAATGAGCAGTTCTTC | TRBV4-3 | - | - | TRBJ2-1
CAWSVLGGRAVGYTF | TGTGCCTGGAGTGTACTGGGGGGGCGAGCGGTCGGCTACACCTTC | TRBV30 | - | - | TRBJ1-2
CAWKDRSWRGEPQHF | TGTGCCTGGAAAGATCGGTCGTGGAGAGGGGAGCCCCAGCATTTT | TRBV30 | - | - | TRBJ1-5
CASSGNTIYF | TGTGCCAGCAGCGGAAACACCATATATTTT | TRBV9 | - | - | TRBJ1-3
CASSLDRGTEAFF | TGTGCCAGCAGTTTAGACAGGGGAACTGAAGCTTTCTTT | TRBV28 | TRBD1 | - | TRBJ1-1
CASNEQINTEAFF | TGTGCCAGCAACGAACAGATCAACACTGAAGCTTTCTTT | TRBV7-2 | - | - | TRBJ1-1
CAWSRASGGTDTQYF | TGTGCCTGGAGTAGAGCTAGCGGAGGCACAGATACGCAGTATTTT | TRBV30 | TRBD2 | once | TRBJ2-3
CASSFGDRTRGYTF | TGCGCCAGCAGCTTCGGGGACAGGACCCGAGGCTACACCTTC | TRBV5-1 | TRBD1 | - | TRBJ1-2
CASSTDTYNQPQHF | TGTGCCAGTAGTACGGACACCTACAATCAGCCCCAGCATTTT | TRBV19 | - | - | TRBJ1-5
CATSDARGSEQFF | TGTGCCACCAGTGATGCCCGGGGGTCTGAGCAGTTCTTC | TRBV24-1 | - | - | TRBJ2-1
CASSPFQGLNSPLHF | TGTGCCAGCAGCCCCTTTCAGGGGCTTAATTCACCCCTCCACTTT | TRBV7-2 | - | - | TRBJ1-6
CASSSGQAMNTEAFF | TGTGCCAGCTCATCAGGACAGGCCATGAACACTGAAGCTTTCTTT | TRBV18 | TRBD1 | - | TRBJ1-1
CASSKRAEPVDSGASTDTQYF | TGTGCCAGCAGCAAAAGAGCCGAACCCGTAGATAGCGGGGCTAGCACAGATACGCAGTATTTT | TRBV21-1 | - | few | TRBJ2-3
CASSLPEAQGAGRNNEQFF | TGTGCCAGCAGCTTACCGGAAGCTCAAGGCGCGGGTCGTAACAATGAGCAGTTCTTC | TRBV7-2 | - | - | TRBJ2-1
CASSFGQRFYGYTF | TGTGCCAGCAGCTTCGGGCAGCGCTTCTATGGCTACACCTTC | TRBV5-6 | - | - | TRBJ1-2
CASSYSENTEAFF | TGTGCCAGCAGTTACAGTGAGAACACTGAAGCTTTCTTT | TRBV6-2/TRBV6-3 | - | few | TRBJ1-1
CAWSWGDASYEQYF | TGTGCCTGGAGCTGGGGCGACGCCTCCTACGAGCAGTACTTC | TRBV30 | - | few | TRBJ2-7
CAWSEWANEKLFF | TGTGCCTGGAGTGAGTGGGCTAATGAAAAACTGTTTTTT | TRBV30 | - | - | TRBJ1-4
CASTLGGNGYTF | TGTGCCAGCACCCTAGGGGGTAATGGCTACACCTTC | TRBV28 | - | - | TRBJ1-2
CASSYGSEGATYEQYF | TGTGCCAGCAGTTATGGGTCGGAGGGGGCAACCTACGAGCAGTACTTC | TRBV6-2/TRBV6-3 | - | - | TRBJ2-7
CASSSRPRREAFF | TGTGCCAGCAGTTCCCGTCCGCGCCGCGAAGCTTTCTTT | TRBV6-5 | - | - | TRBJ1-1
CSASGAGRNSYNEQFF | TGCAGTGCTAGTGGGGCCGGGAGAAATTCCTACAATGAGCAGTTCTTC | TRBV20-1 | - | - | TRBJ2-1
CASSLGAGTGITGQYF | TGTGCCAGCAGCTTGGGTGCCGGGACGGGGATAACGGGGCAGTACTTC | TRBV5-8 | - | - | TRBJ2-7
CAWSYTAGGGEAFF | TGTGCCTGGAGCTATACCGCAGGGGGCGGTGAAGCTTTCTTT | TRBV30 | TRBD1 | - | TRBJ1-1
CASSQAGASSGNTIYF | TGTGCCAGCAGCCAAGCCGGGGCGAGCTCTGGAAACACCATATATTTT | TRBV3-1/TRBV3-2 | - | once | TRBJ1-3
CASKMGLAEYNEQFF | TGTGCCAGTAAGATGGGACTAGCGGAATACAATGAGCAGTTCTTC | TRBV19 | TRBD2 | - | TRBJ2-1
CASTSNGPYEQYF | TGTGCCAGCACAAGTAACGGCCCCTACGAGCAGTACTTC | TRBV5-4 | - | - | TRBJ2-7
CATRGSYNEQFF | TGTGCCACCCGGGGCTCCTACAATGAGCAGTTCTTC | TRBV24-1 | - | - | TRBJ2-1
CASSLGAGEYEQYF | TGTGCCAGCAGCTTAGGAGCGGGAGAGTACGAGCAGTACTTC | TRBV11-2 | TRBD2 | - | TRBJ2-7
CASSELFDTGYTF | TGTGCCAGCAGCGAACTATTTGACACCGGCTACACCTTC | TRBV9 | - | - | TRBJ1-2
CASSFLLRDTEAFF | TGTGCCAGCAGCTTTTTGCTTCGGGATACTGAAGCTTTCTTT | TRBV5-6 | - | once | TRBJ1-1
CASSFEGPGKPYNEQFF | TGTGCCAGCAGCTTTGAGGGGCCAGGGAAACCCTACAATGAGCAGTTCTTC | TRBV5-4 | - | - | TRBJ2-1
CASSQEAGIYQYF | TGTGCCAGCAGCCAAGAAGCCGGGATCTATCAGTACTTC | TRBV3-1/TRBV3-2 | - | - | TRBJ2-7
CASSKTGTQREQFF | TGTGCCAGCAGCAAGACAGGGACCCAGCGCGAGCAGTTCTTC | TRBV9 | TRBD1 | - | TRBJ2-1
CASSPGTASYEQYF | TGTGCCAGCAGTCCCGGGACAGCTTCCTACGAGCAGTACTTC | TRBV27 | TRBD1 | - | TRBJ2-7
CATGQALHF | TGTGCCACCGGTCAGGCCCTCCACTTT | TRBV28 | - | - | TRBJ1-6
CASKERLAGVDETQYF | TGTGCCAGCAAAGAAAGACTAGCGGGAGTTGATGAGACCCAGTACTTC | TRBV2 | TRBD2 | - | TRBJ2-5
CASSIGTGAFF | TGTGCCAGTAGTATTGGGACAGGGGCTTTCTTT | TRBV19 | TRBD1 | - | TRBJ1-1
CASSPRREDTGELFF | TGTGCCAGCTCACCAAGGAGGGAAGACACCGGGGAGCTGTTTTTT | TRBV18 | - | - | TRBJ2-2
CASSLSPRYKLFF | TGTGCCAGCAGTTTATCCCCAAGGTATAAACTGTTTTTT | TRBV28 | - | - | TRBJ1-4
CASSLGRQGVGEQYF | TGTGCCAGCAGCTTAGGTAGACAGGGGGTTGGCGAGCAGTACTTC | TRBV7-2 | TRBD1 | once | TRBJ2-7
CASSYTGGGFSGNTIYF | TGTGCCAGCAGCTATACGGGTGGGGGCTTCTCTGGAAACACCATATATTTT | TRBV7-2 | - | - | TRBJ1-3
CASSLVITAADNEQFF | TGTGCCAGCAGCTTAGTAATTACGGCAGCGGACAATGAGCAGTTCTTC | TRBV7-8 | - | - | TRBJ2-1
CAWSAEVAGELFF | TGTGCCTGGAGTGCGGAAGTTGCCGGGGAGCTGTTTTTT | TRBV30 | - | - | TRBJ2-2
CALLGTGGVYGYTF | TGTGCCTTGCTCGGGACAGGGGGCGTTTATGGCTACACCTTC | TRBV30 | TRBD1 | - | TRBJ1-2
CASSQGGTGRFNEKLFF | TGTGCCAGCAGCCAAGGGGGGACAGGGCGGTTTAATGAAAAACTGTTTTTT | TRBV3-1/TRBV3-2 | TRBD1 | - | TRBJ1-4
CASSGRTGTLYQETQYF | TGTGCCAGCAGCGGGCGGACAGGGACCTTGTACCAAGAGACCCAGTACTTC | TRBV9 | TRBD1 | - | TRBJ2-5
CASSWTSGVADTQYF | TGTGCCAGCAGCTGGACTAGCGGGGTTGCAGATACGCAGTATTTT | TRBV7-2 | TRBD2 | - | TRBJ2-3
CASSLWAENTGELFF | TGTGCCAGCAGCTTGTGGGCGGAGAACACCGGGGAGCTGTTTTTT | TRBV5-4 | - | once | TRBJ2-2